This entry lists 32 T cell receptor beta chains sequenced from one sample in a study of response to subunit inactivated influenza vaccine. One entry per CDR3 protein, called by TCRdb with MiXCR from the RT-PCR reads. The sample holds approximately 500,000 distinct CDR3 sequences, 10% to 15% seen once. The sequencing here drew on PBMCs from blood, taken 45 days after vaccination. The receptors shown here come from a middle-aged man who received an inactivated influenza vaccine.

This clonotype was seen a few times. The V call is TRBV6-2 or TRBV6-3, the J call TRBJ2-7; D gene uncertain. Germline V gene data show CDR1 as MNHEY and CDR2 as SVGEGT. With 2 bases removed from V and 4 bases from J, the gap between germline ends came to 9 bases. The CDR3 is 13 residues long. The CDR3: CASSYTPGYEQYF. The CDR3 nucleotides read TGTGCCAGCAGTTACACTCCTGGTTACGAGCAGTACTTC.

V gene TRBV6-1 combines with J gene TRBJ2-3; no firm D call. Trimming cost V 7 bases and J 0 bases, with 14 bases left between them. The CDR3 length is 15 residues. The germline CDR1 and CDR2 sequences are MNHNS and SASEGT. The CDR3 here is CASTAVGSSTDTQYF. The CDR3 nucleotides are TGTGCCAGCACGGCGGTGGGGTCTAGCACAGATACGCAGTATTTT.

This clonotype was counted between two and nine times. CDR3 sequence (DNA): TGTGCCAGCAGTTTAGCCGGTCTAGACCTCAATGAGCAGTTCTTC. It yields the protein CASSLAGLDLNEQFF. V usage is TRBV12-3 or TRBV12-4 and J usage is TRBJ2-1; no firm D call. V was shortened by 0 bases and J by 6 bases, with 12 bases between the two germline ends. The CDR3 covers 15 residues.

In its sample, this clonotype was seen many times. The chain couples TRBV7-2 to TRBJ2-5; D gene unclear. The length of the CDR3 is 13 residues. Trimming removed 1 base from V and 5 bases from J, with 8 bases in between. The germline CDR1 and CDR2 sequences are SGHTA and FQGNSA. The CDR3: CASSLGPRETQYF. The CDR3 DNA reads TGTGCCAGCAGCTTAGGTCCGCGGGAGACCCAGTACTTC. Complete variable domain (other parts from reference TRBV7-2 and TRBJ2-5): GAGVSQSPSNKVTEKGKDVELRCDPISGHTALYWYRQSLGQGLEFLIYFQGNSAPDKSGLPSDRFSAERTGGSVSTLTIQRTQQEDSAVYLCASSLGPRETQYFGPGTRLLVL.

This clonotype was picked up many times. J is TRBJ2-5 and V is TRBV6-5; 8 nucleotides line up with TRBD1. V dropped 3 bases and J dropped 4; count of bases not matched to a gene: 4. CDR1 is MNHEY and CDR2 is SVGAGI in the germline V gene. The CDR3 loop spans 14 amino acids. CDR3 region: CASSYGQGRETQYF. Written as DNA, the CDR3 is TGTGCCAGCAGTTATGGACAGGGCAGAGAGACCCAGTACTTC.

This clonotype was seen more than once but under ten times. The rearrangement joins TRBV12-3 or TRBV12-4 to TRBJ2-1; D uncertain. The CDR3 loop spans 12 amino acids. The V and J ends lost 8 bases and 9 bases respectively, with 14 bases between them. The CDR3 sequence: CASGPSRPEQFF. In DNA form, the CDR3 reads TGTGCCAGCGGACCCTCGAGACCTGAGCAGTTCTTC.

This clonotype was counted only a few times. V is TRBV14 and J is TRBJ2-4, with TRBD1 matching over 10 bases. CDR1 SGHDN and CDR2 FVKESK come from the germline V gene. The V gene end was trimmed by 0 bases and the J gene end by 0 bases; junction bases not matched to a gene: 20. This CDR3 has 23 residues. The CDR3 nucleotides are TGTGCCAGCAGCCAAGACTTTTCCTCACTGGACAGGGGGATTGTTGGAGCCAAAAACATTCAGTACTTC. As protein: CASSQDFSSLDRGIVGAKNIQYF.

The CDR3 sequence is CATQGDSNQPQHF. The CDR3 nucleotides are TGTGCGACACAGGGTGACAGCAATCAGCCCCAGCATTTT. The chain uses TRBV12-3 or TRBV12-4 and TRBJ1-5, with D possibly TRBD1 on 6 matching bases. The CDR3 sequence is 13 residues long.

Many counts were recorded for this clonotype. The rearrangement joins TRBV29-1 to TRBJ2-1; no clear D gene. Germline V lookup: CDR1 SQVTM, CDR2 ANQGSEA. The CDR3 is 12 residues long. V gave up 3 bases and J gave up 0 bases, with 3 bases separating them. The chain's CDR3 is CSVDSSYNEQFF. The CDR3 region has the DNA TGCAGCGTTGACAGCTCCTACAATGAGCAGTTCTTC.

The V gene is TRBV5-1, the J gene TRBJ2-2; 10 bases map to TRBD1. V dropped 2 bases and J dropped 6; count of bases not matched to a gene: 7. Germline CDR1 SGHRS, CDR2 YFSETQ. The CDR3 sequence is 16 residues long. Written as DNA, the CDR3 is TGCGCCAGCAGCTTACGGACAGGGGGAACGGCCGGGGAGCTGTTTTTT. Amino acid sequence: CASSLRTGGTAGELFF.

The rearrangement joins TRBV2 to TRBJ2-2; D call uncertain. Germline CDR1 SNHLY, CDR2 FYNNEI. Trimming cost V 1 base and J 4 bases, with 4 bases left between them. The CDR3 has 13 residues. The CDR3: CASSEVLTGELFF. CDR3 bases: TGTGCCAGCAGTGAAGTTCTCACCGGGGAGCTGTTTTTT.

This clonotype appeared many times. The chain links TRBV5-5 to TRBJ1-4; D might be TRBD1 (6 bases). V lost 2 bases and J 2 bases, leaving 16 bases between the germline ends. Germline CDR1 reads SGHKS; CDR2 reads YYEKEE (reference sequence). The CDR3 totals 17 residues. The CDR3 DNA is TGTGCCAGCAGCTTTATGCCGGGGGCGCTTACTAATGAAAAACTGTTTTTT. It translates to CASSFMPGALTNEKLFF.

This clonotype has just a few counts. The chain is built from TRBV20-1 and TRBJ1-5; 7 nucleotides agree with TRBD1. Germline trimming cut 3 bases from V and 7 bases from J; bases unmatched to any gene: 6. This CDR3 has 13 amino acids. Germline loops: CDR1 DFQATT, CDR2 SNEGSKA (reference sequence). CDR3 in amino acids: CSASERGQQPQHF. The CDR3 bases are TGCAGTGCTAGTGAGAGGGGGCAGCAGCCCCAGCATTTT.

A few counts support this clonotype. The genes are TRBV5-1 and TRBJ1-4; 8 bases match TRBD1. The CDR3 length is 16 residues. Unmatched junction bases numbered 6, after V lost 4 bases and J lost 1 base. Per germline, CDR1 SGHRS and CDR2 YFSETQ. CDR3 coding DNA: TGCGCCAGCAGCAGACAGGGGTTGGGAACTAATGAAAAACTGTTTTTT. The encoded protein is CASSRQGLGTNEKLFF.

V usage is TRBV28 and J usage is TRBJ2-7, with 8 bases aligning to TRBD2. This CDR3 comprises 13 residues. Germline loops: CDR1 MDHEN, CDR2 SYDVKM. Unmatched junction bases numbered 7, after V lost 9 bases and J lost 3 bases. The chain's CDR3 is CASTSGDNYEQYF. The CDR3 DNA reads TGTGCCAGTACTAGCGGAGATAACTACGAGCAGTACTTC.

The V and J genes are TRBV4-3 and TRBJ2-7; the D gene is possibly TRBD2 (6 bases). The CDR3 is made up of 16 amino acids. Germline V gene lookup returns CDR1 LGHNA and CDR2 YSLEER. V lost 0 bases and J 2 bases, leaving 14 bases between the germline ends. DNA of the CDR3: TGCGCCAGCAGCCAAGATATGGGACTTGGGGCCTACGAGCAGTACTTC. This encodes CASSQDMGLGAYEQYF.

This clonotype was observed a handful of times. The CDR3 is CASSYTGEDYGYTF. The DNA of the CDR3 is TGTGCCAGCAGTTACACAGGGGAGGACTATGGCTACACCTTC. This sequence joins TRBV6-5 and TRBJ1-2, with 7 bases lining up with TRBD1. The V segment lost 2 bases and the J segment 3 bases; nucleotides outside the gene matches: 3. The CDR3 covers 14 residues. Germline CDR1 is MNHEY and CDR2 is SVGAGI.

J is TRBJ1-4 and V is TRBV12-3 or TRBV12-4; 11 nucleotides agree with TRBD1. V was pared by 6 bases and J by 5 bases, with 8 bases of the junction left unmatched. The CDR3 totals 16 residues. CDR3 region: CASRKKDRGPNEKLFF. The CDR3, as DNA: TGTGCCAGCAGGAAGAAGGACAGGGGGCCGAATGAAAAACTGTTTTTT.

In this sample, this clonotype turned up a few times. The gene calls are TRBV9 and TRBJ2-1, with TRBD1 matching over 8 bases. Germline lookup yields CDR1 SGDLS and CDR2 YYNGEE. This CDR3 has 16 residues. V lost 2 bases, J lost 4 bases, and 8 bases stayed unmatched. The CDR3 nucleotides read TGTGCCAGCAGCGTTGGGACAGGAGGTTCTTACAATGAGCAGTTCTTC. Its translation: CASSVGTGGSYNEQFF.

This clonotype was picked up many times. This chain uses TRBV7-9 with TRBJ1-2; no reliable D call. Germline values: CDR1 SEHNR, CDR2 FQNEAQ (reference sequence). The length of the CDR3 is 13 residues. V lost 5 bases to trimming and J lost 7 bases, with 14 bases between them. This chain's CDR3 is CASSLDLLGGYTF. In DNA form, the CDR3 reads TGTGCCAGCAGCCTGGACCTTTTGGGTGGCTACACCTTC.

The chain combines TRBV20-1 with TRBJ1-1; D might be TRBD1 (6 bases). Trimming took 6 bases from V and 5 from J, leaving 13 bases between them. The germline V gene encodes CDR1 DFQATT and CDR2 SNEGSKA (reference sequence). This CDR3 is built from 12 residues. CDR3 sequence: CSALFQGTEAFF. Here the CDR3 DNA reads TGCAGTGCCCTCTTTCAGGGGACTGAAGCTTTCTTT.

This clonotype was observed a handful of times. This rearrangement joins TRBV12-3 or TRBV12-4 to TRBJ2-5, with a weak D call TRBD2 (5 bases). The CDR3 spans 14 residues. Trimming cost V 2 bases and J 6 bases, with 13 bases left between them. The CDR3: CASSLSPSPQTQYF. For the CDR3, the DNA is TGTGCCAGCAGTTTATCCCCTAGCCCCCAGACCCAGTACTTC.

In its sample, this clonotype was seen a few times. The chain couples TRBV3-1 to TRBJ2-5, with 9 bases fitting TRBD1. Germline V lookup: CDR1 LGHDT, CDR2 YNNKEL (reference sequence). Trimming cost V 6 bases and J 5 bases; bases outside gene matches: 7. The CDR3 consists of 14 residues. The CDR3 is CASRQTGGGETQYF. In nucleotides, the CDR3 is TGTGCCAGCAGACAAACAGGGGGCGGCGAGACCCAGTACTTC.

This sequence joins TRBV5-1 and TRBJ1-2, with D hard to call. CDR1 SGHRS and CDR2 YFSETQ come from the germline V gene. This CDR3 is built from 13 residues. Between the trimmed V and J ends, which lost 4 bases and 6 bases, there was a span of 13 bases. In DNA, the CDR3 is TGCGCCAGCAGCGCCGGACTGGCAAATGGCTACACCTTC. This codes for CASSAGLANGYTF.

The chain is built from TRBV15 and TRBJ2-3, with TRBD2 identical over 8 bases. This CDR3 region has 13 residues. Per the germline V gene, CDR1 is LNHNV and CDR2 is YYDKDF (reference sequence). Losses at the gene ends were 3 bases for V and 5 bases for J; bases not matched to a gene: 1. The CDR3 is CATSSRGGDTQYF. In nucleotides, the CDR3 is TGTGCCACCAGCAGCCGGGGGGGAGATACGCAGTATTTT. The full variable domain, its missing parts supplied by reference TRBV15 and TRBJ2-3, is DAMVIQNPRYQVTQFGKPVTLSCSQTLNHNVMYWYQQKSSQAPKLLFHYYDKDFNNEADTPDNFQSRRPNTSFCFLDIRSPGLGDTAMYLCATSSRGGDTQYFGPGTRLTVL.

This clonotype was picked up a small number of times. CDR3 residues: CSASPPAVGETQYF. For the CDR3, the DNA is TGCAGTGCTAGTCCCCCAGCGGTCGGTGAGACCCAGTACTTC. This chain connects TRBV20-1 to TRBJ2-5; maybe TRBD2 (5 bases). V was cut by 3 bases and J by 5 bases, with 16 bases left in between. Germline assignment: CDR1 DFQATT and CDR2 SNEGSKA (reference sequence). This CDR3 is built from 14 residues.

This clonotype was counted at least ten times. V and J are TRBV20-1 and TRBJ2-3; the D gene is possibly TRBD2 (5 bases). The CDR3 spans 12 residues. V lost 2 bases, J lost 10 bases, and 13 bases lay in between. The germline CDR1 and CDR2 sequences are DFQATT and SNEGSKA (reference sequence). DNA of the CDR3: TGCAGTGCTAGACAAGCGGTAGAAGCGCAGTATTTT. Its translation is CSARQAVEAQYF.

This clonotype was counted a few times. The genes are TRBV28 and TRBJ2-1; TRBD2 agrees at 14 bases. This CDR3 comprises 13 residues. CDR1 is MDHEN, CDR2 SYDVKM, per germline. V was clipped by 4 bases and J by 12 bases; unmatched bases: 2. The CDR3: CASSYGLAGGQFF. As DNA, the CDR3 is TGTGCCAGCAGTTACGGACTAGCGGGGGGGCAGTTCTTC.

This clonotype was picked up a small number of times. This chain links TRBV5-1 with TRBJ2-2; D is perhaps TRBD1 (5 bases). Germline V CDR1 and CDR2: SGHRS, YFSETQ. This CDR3 has 15 amino acids. V was pared by 4 bases and J by 0 bases, with 10 bases between. In DNA, the CDR3 is TGCGCCAGCAGCCGGCGGACAACGAACACCGGGGAGCTGTTTTTT. Its protein is CASSRRTTNTGELFF.

V usage is TRBV28 and J usage is TRBJ2-3; D ambiguous. The CDR3 sequence is 13 residues long. The germline gives CDR1 MDHEN, CDR2 SYDVKM. The V end was cut by 2 bases, the J end by 4 bases, with 7 bases between. The CDR3 nucleotides are TGTGCCAGCAGTTTACCAGTCGCAGATACGCAGTATTTT. The encoded protein is CASSLPVADTQYF.

This clonotype was seen a handful of times. This chain joins TRBV12-3 or TRBV12-4 and TRBJ2-7; 9 nucleotides line up with TRBD1. The CDR3 covers 15 residues. Trimming cost V 6 bases and J 2 bases; bases outside gene matches: 8. The CDR3 DNA is TGTGCCAGCAGAACCACAGGGGGCCTACCCTACGAGCAGTACTTC. Protein sequence: CASRTTGGLPYEQYF.

This clonotype appeared a few times. This chain uses TRBV10-3 with TRBJ2-7, with a weak D call TRBD2 (5 bases). Trimming stripped 4 bases from V and 4 bases from J, with 14 bases between. CDR3 size: 14 residues. Germline values: CDR1 ENHRY, CDR2 SYGVKD. The CDR3 sequence: CAISATSEGYEQYF. The CDR3 nucleotides read TGTGCCATCAGTGCCACTAGTGAGGGATACGAGCAGTACTTC.